The table lists the clone carrying this T cell receptor (beta chain) with many counts. RNA transcripts yielded amplified TCR beta CDR3 regions. The primer set for the first-round RT-PCR of the TCR CDR3 was HTBI. TCRdb called the multiplex PCR reads again in MiXCR, with one record for every CDR3 protein. The sample records 250,000 to 300,000 distinct CDR3 sequences, around 13% being singletons. This specimen comes from a study of T cells in Graves' hyperthyroidism and ophthalmopathy. The CDR3 spans 16 residues. V was pared by 4 bases and J by 2 bases, with 8 bases of the junction left unmatched. The chain uses TRBV12-3 or TRBV12-4 and TRBJ2-7; 10 bases are shared with TRBD2. The TCR sequence derives from a woman aged 35 to 49 with Graves' hyperthyroidism. Sample: blood. The CDR3 DNA sequence: TGTGCCAGCAGTTCCTCCCGGACTAGCGGAACCTACGAGCAGTACTTC. Encoded protein: CASSSSRTSGTYEQYF.